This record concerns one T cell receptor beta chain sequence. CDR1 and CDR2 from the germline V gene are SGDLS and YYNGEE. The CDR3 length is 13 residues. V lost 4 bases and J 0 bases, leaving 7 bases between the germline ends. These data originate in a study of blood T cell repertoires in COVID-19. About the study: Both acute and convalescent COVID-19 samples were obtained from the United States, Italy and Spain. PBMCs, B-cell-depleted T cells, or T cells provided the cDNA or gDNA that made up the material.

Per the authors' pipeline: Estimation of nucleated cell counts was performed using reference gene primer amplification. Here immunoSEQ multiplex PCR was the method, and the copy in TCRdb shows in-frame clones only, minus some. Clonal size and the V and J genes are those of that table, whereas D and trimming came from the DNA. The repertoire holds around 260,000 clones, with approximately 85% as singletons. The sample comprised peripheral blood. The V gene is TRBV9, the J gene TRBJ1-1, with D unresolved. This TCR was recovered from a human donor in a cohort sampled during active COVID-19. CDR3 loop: CASSPGMNTEAFF. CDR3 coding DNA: TGTGCCAGCAGCCCCGGGATGAACACTGAAGCTTTCTTT.